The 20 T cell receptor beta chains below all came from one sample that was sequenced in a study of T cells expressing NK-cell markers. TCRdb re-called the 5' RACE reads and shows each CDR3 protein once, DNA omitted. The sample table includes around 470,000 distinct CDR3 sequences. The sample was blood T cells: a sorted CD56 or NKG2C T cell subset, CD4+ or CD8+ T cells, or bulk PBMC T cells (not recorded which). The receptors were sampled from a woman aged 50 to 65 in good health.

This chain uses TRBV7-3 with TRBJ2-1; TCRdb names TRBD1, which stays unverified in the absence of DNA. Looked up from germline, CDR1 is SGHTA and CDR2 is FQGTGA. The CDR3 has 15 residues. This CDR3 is CASSLPPPGNNEQFF.

CDR3 residues: CSVEEIRDTQYF. The V gene is TRBV29-1, the J gene TRBJ2-3. Germline V lookup: CDR1 SQVTM, CDR2 ANQGSEA. This CDR3 contains 12 residues.

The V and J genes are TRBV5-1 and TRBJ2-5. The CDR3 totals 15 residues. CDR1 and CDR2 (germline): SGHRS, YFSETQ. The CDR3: CASSLGYINQETQYF.

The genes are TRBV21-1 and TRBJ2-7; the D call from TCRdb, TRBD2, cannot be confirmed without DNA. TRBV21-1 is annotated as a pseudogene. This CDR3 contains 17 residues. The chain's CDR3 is CASSKEGVREPFYEQYF.

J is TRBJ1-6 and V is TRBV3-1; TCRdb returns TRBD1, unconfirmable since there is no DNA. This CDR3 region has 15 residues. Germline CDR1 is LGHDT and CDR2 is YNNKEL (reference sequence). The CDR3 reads CASSQEGGANSPLHF.

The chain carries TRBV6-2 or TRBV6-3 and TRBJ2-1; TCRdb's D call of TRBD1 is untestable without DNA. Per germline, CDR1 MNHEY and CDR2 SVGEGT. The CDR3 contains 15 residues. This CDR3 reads CASRLPAGDGNEQFF.

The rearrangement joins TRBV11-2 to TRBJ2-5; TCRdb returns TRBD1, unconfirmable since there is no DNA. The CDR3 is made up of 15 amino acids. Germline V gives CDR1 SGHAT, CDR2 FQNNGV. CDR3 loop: CASSLSGGAGETQYF.

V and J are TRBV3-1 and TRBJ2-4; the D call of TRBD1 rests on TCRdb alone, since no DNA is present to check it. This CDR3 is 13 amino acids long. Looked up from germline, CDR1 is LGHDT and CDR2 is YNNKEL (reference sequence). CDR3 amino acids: CASSQGGAGIQYF.

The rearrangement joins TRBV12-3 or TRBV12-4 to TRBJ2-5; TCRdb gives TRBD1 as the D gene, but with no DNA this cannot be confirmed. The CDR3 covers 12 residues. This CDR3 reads CASSHRQAPLYF.

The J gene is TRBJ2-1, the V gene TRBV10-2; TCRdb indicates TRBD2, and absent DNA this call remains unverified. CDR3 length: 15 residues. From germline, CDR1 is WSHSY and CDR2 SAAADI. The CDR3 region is CASSERSSGRSEQFF.

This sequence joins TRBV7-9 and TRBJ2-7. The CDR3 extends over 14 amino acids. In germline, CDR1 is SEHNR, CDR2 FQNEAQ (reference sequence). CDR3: CASSRSLEGYEQYF.

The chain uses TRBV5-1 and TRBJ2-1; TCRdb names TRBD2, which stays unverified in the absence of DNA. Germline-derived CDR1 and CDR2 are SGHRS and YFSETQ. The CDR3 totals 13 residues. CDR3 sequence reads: CASSLEGHNEQFF.

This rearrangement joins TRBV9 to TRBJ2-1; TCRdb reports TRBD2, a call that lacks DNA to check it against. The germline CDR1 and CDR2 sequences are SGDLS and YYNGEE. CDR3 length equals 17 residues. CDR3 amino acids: CASSVGAGGGTDNEQFF.

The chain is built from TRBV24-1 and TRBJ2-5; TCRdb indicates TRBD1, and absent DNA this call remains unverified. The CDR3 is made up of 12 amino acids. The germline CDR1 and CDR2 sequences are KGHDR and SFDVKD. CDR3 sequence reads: CATSDPGRTQYF.

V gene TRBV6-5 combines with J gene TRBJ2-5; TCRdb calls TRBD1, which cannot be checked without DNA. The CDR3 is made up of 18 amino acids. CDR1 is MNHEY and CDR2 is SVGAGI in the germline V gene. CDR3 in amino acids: CASSYSLPSAPGGETQYF.

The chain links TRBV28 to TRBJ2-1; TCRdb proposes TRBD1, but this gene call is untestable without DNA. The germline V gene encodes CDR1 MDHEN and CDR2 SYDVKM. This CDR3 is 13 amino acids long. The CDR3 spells CASSLSQAPEQFF.

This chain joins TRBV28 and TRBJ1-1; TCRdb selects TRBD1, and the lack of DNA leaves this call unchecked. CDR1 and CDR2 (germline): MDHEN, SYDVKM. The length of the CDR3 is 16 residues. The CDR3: CASSSPGQGAYTEAFF.

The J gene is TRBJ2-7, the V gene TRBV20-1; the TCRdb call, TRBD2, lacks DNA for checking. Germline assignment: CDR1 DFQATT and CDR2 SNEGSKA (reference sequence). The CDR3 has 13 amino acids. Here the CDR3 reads CSALLAGASEQYF.

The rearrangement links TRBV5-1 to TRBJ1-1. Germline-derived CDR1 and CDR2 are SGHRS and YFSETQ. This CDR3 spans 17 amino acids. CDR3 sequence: CASSLRSAAFMNTEAFF.

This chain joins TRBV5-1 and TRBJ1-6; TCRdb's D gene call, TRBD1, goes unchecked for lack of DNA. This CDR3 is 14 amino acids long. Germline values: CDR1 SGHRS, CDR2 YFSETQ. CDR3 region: CASSLAGQNSPLHF.